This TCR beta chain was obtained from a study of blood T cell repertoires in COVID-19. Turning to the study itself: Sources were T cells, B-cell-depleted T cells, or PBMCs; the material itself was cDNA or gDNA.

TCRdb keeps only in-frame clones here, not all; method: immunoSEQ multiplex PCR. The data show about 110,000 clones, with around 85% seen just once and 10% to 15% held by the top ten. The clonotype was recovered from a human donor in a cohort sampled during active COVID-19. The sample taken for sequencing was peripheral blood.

The CDR3 DNA reads TGTGCCAGCAGCCCAGGGGGCAGAGGGACTGAAGCTTTCTTT. Its protein is CASSPGGRGTEAFF. The chain combines TRBV28 with TRBJ1-1, with TRBD1 matching 8 bases. This CDR3 comprises 14 residues. Looked up from germline, CDR1 is MDHEN and CDR2 is SYDVKM. Germline trimming cut 6 bases from V and 5 bases from J; bases unmatched to any gene: 8.